This entry lists 19 T cell receptor beta chains sequenced from one sample in a study of cytomegalovirus exposure and HLA in healthy donors. It was with 60 Vbeta and 13 Jbeta primers that the PCR ran. Here immunoSEQ multiplex PCR was the method, and the copy in TCRdb shows in-frame clones only, minus some. The sample table sets out 130,000 to 150,000 clones. Sequencing input: PBMCs. The receptor set was obtained from a woman in her fifties or sixties in good health and CMV-seronegative.

This chain connects TRBV2 to TRBJ1-1, with TRBD1 identical over 10 bases. Germline V CDR1 and CDR2: SNHLY, FYNNEI. CDR3 length: 14 residues. V was clipped by 7 bases and J by 1 base; unmatched bases: 3. The CDR3 here is CASKRQGANTEAFF. CDR3 nucleotides: TGTGCCAGCAAAAGACAGGGGGCGAACACTGAAGCTTTCTTT.

About this clone: The germline gene is not matched at one end of the junction; a read error may be the cause. The chain combines TRBV7-7 with TRBJ2-1; 10 bases fit TRBD1. The CDR3 has 15 residues. Germline CDR1 SSHAT, CDR2 FNYEAQ (reference sequence). For the CDR3, the DNA is TGTGCTAGCAGTCCCCCGGGACAGGGGTACAATGAGCAGTTCTTC. The encoded protein is CASSPPGQGYNEQFF.

V usage is TRBV11-2 and J usage is TRBJ2-2, with D unclear. This CDR3 is 12 amino acids long. Per germline, CDR1 SGHAT and CDR2 FQNNGV. Trimming left V 6 bases short and J 6 bases short, with 8 bases between. For the CDR3, the DNA is TGTGCCAGCAGTTTTAGCTCCGGGGAGCTGTTTTTT. Its protein is CASSFSSGELFF. The full variable domain, in which reference TRBV11-2 and TRBJ2-2 provide the parts outside the CDR3, is EAGVAQSPRYKIIEKRQSVAFWCNPISGHATLYWYQQILGQGPKLLIQFQNNGVVDDSQLPKDRFSAERLKGVDSTLKIQPAKLEDSAVYLCASSFSSGELFFGEGSRLTVL.

The V and J genes are TRBV7-2 and TRBJ1-2, with D perhaps matching TRBD1 (5 bases). Trimming took off 2 bases at V and 5 bases at J, with 12 bases between the two ends. The CDR3 covers 14 residues. Germline V CDR1 and CDR2: SGHTA, FQGNSA. As DNA, the CDR3 is TGTGCCAGCAGCTTATTTCCAGGGCGGTATGGCTACACCTTC. It specifies CASSLFPGRYGYTF.

J is TRBJ1-1 and V is TRBV18; possibly TRBD1 for D (6 bases). Per the germline V gene, CDR1 is KGHSH and CDR2 is LQKENI. This CDR3 is built from 14 residues. V was cut by 4 bases and J by 4 bases, with 13 bases left in between. The DNA of the CDR3 is TGTGCCAGCTCACTTGACAGGCAGCGCACTGAAGCTTTCTTT. Translating it yields CASSLDRQRTEAFF. The whole variable domain, filled in from reference TRBV18 and TRBJ1-1, reads NAGVMQNPRHLVRRRGQEARLRCSPMKGHSHVYWYRQLPEEGLKFMVYLQKENIIDESGMPKERFSAEFPKEGPSILRIQQVVRGDSAAYFCASSLDRQRTEAFFGQGTRLTVV.

The rearrangement uses TRBV5-8 and TRBJ2-4; 10 positions agree with TRBD2. The CDR3 sequence is 17 residues long. CDR1 and CDR2 from the germline V gene are SGHTS and YDEGEE. Trimming cost V 4 bases and J 1 base; bases outside gene matches: 8. DNA of the CDR3: TGTGCCAGCAGCCTAGAGCGGGGGGGCCCGGCCAAAAACATTCAGTACTTC. Amino acid sequence: CASSLERGGPAKNIQYF.

This rearrangement joins TRBV5-6 to TRBJ1-5; 7 bases are shared with TRBD1. This CDR3 has 14 residues. The J segment lost 6 bases and the V segment lost 2 bases, leaving 5 bases of the junction unmatched. The germline CDR1 and CDR2 sequences are SGHDT and YYEEEE. This CDR3 reads CASSLQGSTQPQHF. Written as DNA, the CDR3 is TGTGCCAGCAGCTTACAGGGGAGTACTCAGCCCCAGCATTTT.

The rearrangement links TRBV27 to TRBJ2-3; 12 bases align to TRBD2. The V gene's germline CDR1 is MNHEY and CDR2 SMNVEV (reference sequence). The V and J ends lost 5 bases and 6 bases, in that order; junction bases with no gene match: 9. The CDR3 runs to 16 residues. The CDR3 bases are TGTGCCAGCAGTACTTGGACTAGCGGGACTGCGGATACGCAGTATTTT. Protein: CASSTWTSGTADTQYF.

The chain is built from TRBV2 and TRBJ2-1; 9 nucleotides line up with TRBD2. Germline lookup yields CDR1 SNHLY and CDR2 FYNNEI. After removal of 4 bases from V and 8 bases from J, the junction contained 9 bases not matched to a gene. The CDR3 extends over 15 amino acids. The DNA for the CDR3 is TGTGCCAGCAGTGTGGGACTAGCCGCTGGCGATGAGCAGTTCTTC. Its protein product is CASSVGLAAGDEQFF.

The chain carries TRBV18 and TRBJ1-1; tentatively, D is TRBD1 (6 bases). V was shortened by 2 bases and J by 3 bases, with 13 bases between the two germline ends. CDR1 is KGHSH and CDR2 is LQKENI in the germline V gene. The CDR3 consists of 15 residues. This CDR3 is CASSPVQGSDTEAFF. The CDR3, as DNA: TGTGCCAGCTCACCAGTCCAGGGGTCGGACACTGAAGCTTTCTTT.

This chain uses TRBV5-1 with TRBJ2-5; TRBD2 aligns across 12 bases. With 4 bases clipped from V and 5 bases from J, the junction kept 6 bases outside the gene matches. CDR1 and CDR2 (germline): SGHRS, YFSETQ. The CDR3 is 15 amino acids. CDR3 amino acids: CASSQTTSGGETQYF. The DNA for the CDR3 is TGCGCCAGCAGCCAAACGACTAGCGGGGGTGAGACCCAGTACTTC.

This rearrangement joins TRBV4-2 to TRBJ1-5; 8 bases are shared with TRBD1. After removal of 1 base from V and 0 bases from J, the junction contained 5 bases not matched to a gene. CDR3 size: 17 residues. Germline assignment: CDR1 LGHNA and CDR2 YNFKEQ. CDR3 DNA sequence: TGTGCCAGCAGCCAAGGACAGGGGACATATAGCAATCAGCCCCAGCATTTT. Amino acid sequence: CASSQGQGTYSNQPQHF.

The chain has TRBV7-2 and TRBJ2-7; no reliable D call. CDR1 SGHTA and CDR2 FQGNSA come from the germline V gene. V lost 1 base and J lost 2, with 12 bases in between. The CDR3 is 15 residues long. CDR3: CASSLVLGGAYEQYF. In DNA form, the CDR3 reads TGTGCCAGCAGCTTAGTTCTTGGTGGAGCCTACGAGCAGTACTTC.

The chain links TRBV4-2 to TRBJ1-1; possible D gene TRBD1, 6 bases. This CDR3 region has 17 residues. Trimming pared 4 bases from V and 10 bases from J, leaving 28 bases between. Germline-derived CDR1 and CDR2 are LGHNA and YNFKEQ. CDR3 nucleotide sequence: TGTGCCAGCAGCCCTAGATCCCGGACAGTGGCTAGAGGGGGAGCTTTCTTT. Translating it yields CASSPRSRTVARGGAFF.

The chain employs TRBV28 and TRBJ2-2; D might be TRBD2 (6 bases). The CDR3 runs 16 residues. The V gene lost 6 bases and the J gene lost 5 bases, with 19 bases spanning the gap. In germline, CDR1 is MDHEN, CDR2 SYDVKM. The CDR3, as DNA: TGTGCCAGCAGACACTTTCTAGCGACCGCGACCGGGGAGCTGTTTTTT. Its protein is CASRHFLATATGELFF. Filled out from reference TRBV28 and TRBJ2-2, the complete variable domain reads DVKVTQSSRYLVKRTGEKVFLECVQDMDHENMFWYRQDPGLGLRLIYFSYDVKMKEKGDIPEGYSVSREKKERFSLILESASTNQTSMYLCASRHFLATATGELFFGEGSRLTVL.

The chain carries TRBV15 and TRBJ2-1; D may be TRBD2 (6 bases). Germline V gene lookup returns CDR1 LNHNV and CDR2 YYDKDF (reference sequence). V dropped 3 bases and J dropped 12 bases, with 18 bases sitting between them. This CDR3 has 14 residues. CDR3 DNA: TGTGCCACCAGCAGTCAGATCGGGAGCCGCCGGCAGTTCTTC. Encoded protein: CATSSQIGSRRQFF.

The rearrangement uses TRBV4-2 and TRBJ1-1; D ambiguous. The CDR3 spans 19 residues. Germline V gene data show CDR1 as LGHNA and CDR2 as YNFKEQ. V was pared by 4 bases and J by 0 bases, with 24 bases between. CDR3 protein: CASSPRNPGATLMNTEAFF. Here the CDR3 DNA reads TGTGCCAGCAGCCCTCGAAATCCGGGAGCAACGTTGATGAACACTGAAGCTTTCTTT.

The V gene is TRBV28, the J gene TRBJ2-5, with D unclear. CDR3 size: 14 residues. V was trimmed by 5 bases and J by 7 bases, leaving 17 bases between them. Germline values: CDR1 MDHEN, CDR2 SYDVKM. CDR3 DNA: TGTGCCAGCAGTCCCATCTCGGTTGCCCGGACCCAGTACTTC. Protein sequence: CASSPISVARTQYF.

This sequence joins TRBV6-5 and TRBJ1-1, with D unresolved. CDR3 length equals 15 residues. Trimming cost V 6 bases and J 4 bases, with 18 bases left between them. CDR1 and CDR2 (germline): MNHEY, SVGAGI. This CDR3 reads CASSSPGGLGTEAFF. The CDR3 nucleotides are TGTGCCAGCAGCTCCCCGGGAGGGCTGGGCACTGAAGCTTTCTTT.